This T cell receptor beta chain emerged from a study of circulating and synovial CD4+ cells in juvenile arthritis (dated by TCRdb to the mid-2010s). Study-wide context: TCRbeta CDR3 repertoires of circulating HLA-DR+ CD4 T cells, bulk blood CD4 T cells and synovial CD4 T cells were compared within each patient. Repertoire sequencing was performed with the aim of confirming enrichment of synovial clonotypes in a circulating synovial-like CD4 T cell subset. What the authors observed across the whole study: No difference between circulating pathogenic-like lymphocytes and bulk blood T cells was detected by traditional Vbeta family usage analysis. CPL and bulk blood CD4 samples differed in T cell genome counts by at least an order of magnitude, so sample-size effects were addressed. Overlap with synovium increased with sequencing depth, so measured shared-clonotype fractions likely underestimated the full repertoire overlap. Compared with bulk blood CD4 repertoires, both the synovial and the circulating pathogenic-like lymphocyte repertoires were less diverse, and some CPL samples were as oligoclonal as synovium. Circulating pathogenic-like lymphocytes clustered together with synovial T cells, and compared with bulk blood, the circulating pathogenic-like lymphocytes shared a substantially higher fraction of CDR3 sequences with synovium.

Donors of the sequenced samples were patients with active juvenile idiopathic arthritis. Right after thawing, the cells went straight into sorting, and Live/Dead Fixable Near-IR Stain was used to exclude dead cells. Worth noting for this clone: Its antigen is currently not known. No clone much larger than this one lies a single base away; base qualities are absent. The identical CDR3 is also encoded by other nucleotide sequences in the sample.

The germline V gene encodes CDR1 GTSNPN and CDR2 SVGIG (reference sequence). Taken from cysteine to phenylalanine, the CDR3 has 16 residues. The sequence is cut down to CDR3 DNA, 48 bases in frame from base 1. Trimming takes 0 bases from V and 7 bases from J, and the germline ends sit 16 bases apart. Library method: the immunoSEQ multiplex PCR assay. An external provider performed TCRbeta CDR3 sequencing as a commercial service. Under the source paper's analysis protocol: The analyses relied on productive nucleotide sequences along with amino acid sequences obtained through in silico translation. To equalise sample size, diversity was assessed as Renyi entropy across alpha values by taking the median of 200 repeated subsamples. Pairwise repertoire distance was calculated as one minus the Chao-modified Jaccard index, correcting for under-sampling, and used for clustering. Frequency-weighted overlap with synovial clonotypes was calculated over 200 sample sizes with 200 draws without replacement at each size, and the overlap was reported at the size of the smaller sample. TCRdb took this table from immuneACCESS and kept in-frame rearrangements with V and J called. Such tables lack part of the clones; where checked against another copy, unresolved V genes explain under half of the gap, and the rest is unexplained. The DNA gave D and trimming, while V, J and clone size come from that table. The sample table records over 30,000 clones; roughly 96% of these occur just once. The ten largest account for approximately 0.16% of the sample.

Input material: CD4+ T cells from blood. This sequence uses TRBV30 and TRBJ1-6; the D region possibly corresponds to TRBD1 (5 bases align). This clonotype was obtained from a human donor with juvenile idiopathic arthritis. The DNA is TGTGCCTGGAGTGTACGGGGGAGGAGGACGAATTCACCCCTCCACTTT. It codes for CAWSVRGRRTNSPLHF.